These T cell receptor beta chains were read from a single sample in a study of T cells in lung cancer brain metastases. The repertoire was sequenced with immunoSEQ multiplex PCR; TCRdb's copy has only in-frame clones and lacks some. The sample lists 3,200 or so clones; about 86% were seen once. The material sequenced was tumor tissue from the primary lung tumor. The receptors stem from a woman between 45 and 60 years old with non-small cell lung cancer. Each CDR3 is given with its conserved first and last residue. A D gene is named only where the DNA matches it firmly. Part of the rows lack a size; the others show once, few, many or a class for expanded clones.

TRBJ2-2,.,TRBD2,TRBV11-3,TGTGCCAGCAGCTTAGAGGGAGGGACCGGGGAGCTGTTTTTT,CASSLEGGTGELFF
TRBJ1-6,once,.,TRBV11-1,TGTGCCAGCAGCCCGCAGGGTCAAAGTAATTCACCCCTCCACTTT,CASSPQGQSNSPLHF
TRBJ2-1,.,.,TRBV7-2,TGTGCCAGCAGCTTACAGGCCGGGGCCAATGAGCAGTTCTTC,CASSLQAGANEQFF
TRBJ1-4,few,.,TRBV7-8,TGTGCCAGCAGCTTAGAAGAGGCGGGAACTAATGAAAAACTGTTTTTT,CASSLEEAGTNEKLFF
TRBJ2-1,.,.,TRBV5-6,TGTGCCAGCAGCTATGGCCTACAGGGCTCAGAGCAGTTCTTC,CASSYGLQGSEQFF
TRBJ1-5,once,.,TRBV19,TGTGCCAGTAGGCCCGACTGGGGAAATCAGCCCCAGCATTTT,CASRPDWGNQPQHF
TRBJ2-1,.,TRBD1,TRBV6-6,TGTGCCAGCAGCCCGGGACAGGGGACGAATGAGCAGTTCTTC,CASSPGQGTNEQFF
TRBJ1-6,.,.,TRBV5-4,TGTGCCAGCAGCTCGACAGAAAACACCCTCCACTTT,CASSSTENTLHF
TRBJ2-5,.,TRBD2,TRBV5-1,TGCGCCAGCAGCTTGGCCCCTAGCGGGGGCACAGAGACCCAGTACTTC,CASSLAPSGGTETQYF
TRBJ1-2,.,.,TRBV6-1,TGTGCCAGCAGTGTAGACATCTCCCCGGAGTATGGCTACACCTTC,CASSVDISPEYGYTF
TRBJ1-4,.,.,TRBV2,TGTGCCAGTAAGGGGCCGGGCGGCCCTGAAAAACTGTTTTTT,CASKGPGGPEKLFF
TRBJ1-6,.,.,TRBV5-4,TGTGCCAGCAGCCCCGGGGGGTCCTTTGATTCACCCCTCCACTTT,CASSPGGSFDSPLHF
TRBJ2-7,.,.,TRBV5-1,TGCGCCAGCAGCTTGGGGGCTAAGGGCGGCGAGCAGTACTTC,CASSLGAKGGEQYF
TRBJ1-1,.,.,TRBV7-2,TGTGCCAGCAGCTTAATCACCACTGAAGCTTTCTTT,CASSLITTEAFF
TRBJ1-5,.,.,TRBV28,TGTGCCAGCAGGCTCAGGGGTAACGATCAGCCCCAGCATTTT,CASRLRGNDQPQHF
TRBJ2-5,.,.,TRBV15,TGTGCCACCAGCAGAGATTTATCCCTCGGGGCAGAAGAGACCCAGTACTTC,CATSRDLSLGAEETQYF
TRBJ2-3,.,TRBD2,TRBV5-6,TGTGCCAGCAGCCTACTAGCGGGGGTTAGCACAGATACGCAGTATTTT,CASSLLAGVSTDTQYF
TRBJ2-2,.,.,TRBV7-3,TGTGCCAGCAGCTCCGACAGTAGGGCCGGGGAGCTGTTTTTT,CASSSDSRAGELFF
TRBJ1-2,.,.,TRBV5-1,TGCGCCAGCATGGGCAGTCCACCCTATGGCTACACCTTC,CASMGSPPYGYTF
TRBJ2-3,.,TRBD2,TRBV11-2,TGTGCCAGCAGCTTCGGGGGGGGGCCGAGTACGCAGTATTTT,CASSFGGGPSTQYF
TRBJ1-6,few,.,TRBV27,TGTGCCGTAGCGGACTCCTATAATTCACCCCTCCACTTT,CAVADSYNSPLHF
TRBJ1-2,once,.,TRBV5-1,TGCGCCAGCAGCTCCTCAGGGGACTATGGCTACACCTTC,CASSSSGDYGYTF
TRBJ2-5,.,.,TRBV9,TGTGCCAGCAGCGTAGATTGGCGAGAGACCCAGTACTTC,CASSVDWRETQYF
TRBJ2-2,.,.,TRBV5-6,TGTGCCAGCAGCTTGTGGAGCGGGGAGCTGTTTTTT,CASSLWSGELFF
TRBJ1-1,.,.,TRBV27,TGTGCCAGCAGTTGGACAGAAGACACTGAAGCTTTCTTT,CASSWTEDTEAFF
TRBJ2-2,.,.,TRBV19,TGTGCCAGTAATCCTACGAAGATAACCTCCCACACCGGGGAGCTGTTTTTT,CASNPTKITSHTGELFF
TRBJ2-2,.,TRBD2,TRBV7-9,TGTGCCAGCAGCCGTTTCGGGGAGGGACCCGGGGAGCTGTTTTTT,CASSRFGEGPGELFF
TRBJ1-2,once,.,TRBV5-4,TGTGCCAGCAGCTTGGCATCAATCCGGGACTATGGCTACACCTTC,CASSLASIRDYGYTF
TRBJ1-4,.,TRBD1,TRBV6-5,TGTGCCAGCAGTTACTCGGGACAGATGAGTGAAAAACTGTTTTTT,CASSYSGQMSEKLFF
TRBJ2-7,.,.,TRBV7-2,TGTGCCACCACCCCACAGGATGGCCACGAGCAGTACTTC,CATTPQDGHEQYF